This TCR beta chain was retrieved from a study of identical twins. This clonotype was picked up many times. Its specificity is unknown. Findings and limits, study-wide: Insertion counts were lower in abundant cord blood beta clonotypes, a trend that memory repertoires did not show. Weaker excess sharing between twins was seen in beta out-of-frame sequences.

Every one of the donors was a healthy Caucasian. TCRdb passed the 5' RACE reads through MiXCR, listing each CDR3 protein once. The table lists about 700,000 distinct CDR3 sequences, less than 7% of them singletons. The CDR3 covers 12 residues. The germline CDR1 and CDR2 sequences are SGHTA and FQGNSA. Trimming left V 8 bases short and J 8 bases short, with 13 bases between. The rearrangement uses TRBV7-2 and TRBJ2-4, with D unclear. The receptor was derived from a man younger than 35 in good health. The sequenced sample was naive T cells sorted from blood. CDR3 protein: CASSIGLDIQYF. The DNA of the CDR3 is TGTGCCAGCTCGATCGGGTTGGACATTCAGTACTTC. The full variable domain, with the rest looked up from reference TRBV7-2 and TRBJ2-4, is GAGVSQSPSNKVTEKGKDVELRCDPISGHTALYWYRQSLGQGLEFLIYFQGNSAPDKSGLPSDRFSAERTGGSVSTLTIQRTQQEDSAVYLCASSIGLDIQYFGAGTRLSVL.